One and the same sample provided the 8 T cell receptor beta chains below, sequenced in a study of T cells in Graves' hyperthyroidism and ophthalmopathy. Amplification of TCR beta CDR3 regions was performed using RNA transcripts as template. First-round RT-PCR of the TCR CDR3 relied on the HTBI primer set. MiXCR was run by TCRdb on the multiplex PCR reads, yielding one entry per CDR3 protein. The table includes about 640,000 distinct CDR3 sequences, roughly 20% detected once. Sequencing was done on a sample of blood. These receptors all stem from a man aged 25-40 years with Graves' ophthalmopathy.

This clonotype was detected many times. The V and J genes are TRBV6-1 and TRBJ2-3, with 8 bases aligning to TRBD2. CDR1 is MNHNS, CDR2 SASEGT, per germline. This CDR3 is 15 amino acids long. Trimming removed 6 bases from V and 1 base from J; junction bases left unmatched: 6. The CDR3 loop is CASRELAVGTDTQYF. The CDR3 coding sequence is TGTGCCAGCAGGGAACTAGCGGTGGGCACAGATACGCAGTATTTT.

This clonotype has at least ten counts. The chain joins TRBV2 to TRBJ1-5, with unresolved D. The V gene lost 6 bases and the J gene lost 0 bases, with 3 bases spanning the gap. Germline loops: CDR1 SNHLY, CDR2 FYNNEI. The CDR3 runs to 12 residues. The CDR3 loop reads CASSASNQPQHF. The DNA for the CDR3 is TGTGCCAGCAGCGCTAGCAATCAGCCCCAGCATTTT.

A few counts support this clonotype. This chain connects TRBV20-1 to TRBJ1-1; D ambiguous. The CDR3 is 15 amino acids. Germline CDR1 and CDR2: DFQATT and SNEGSKA (reference sequence). The V end was cut by 5 bases, the J end by 4 bases, with 20 bases between. In DNA form, the CDR3 reads TGCAGTGCTTACAATATAGTAAACTCGGTCACTGAAGCTTTCTTT. Translation: CSAYNIVNSVTEAFF.

This sequence joins TRBV2 and TRBJ2-2; the D call may be TRBD1 or TRBD2 (6 bases each). The CDR3 runs to 13 residues. Germline-derived CDR1 and CDR2 are SNHLY and FYNNEI. Trimming shortened V by 6 bases and J by 10 bases, and 15 bases separated the two germline ends. CDR3 nucleotides: TGTGCCAGCAGCCCTACTAGGGGGGTGGAGCTGTTTTTT. Protein sequence: CASSPTRGVELFF. Complete variable domain (other parts from reference TRBV2 and TRBJ2-2): EPEVTQTPSHQVTQMGQEVILRCVPISNHLYFYWYRQILGQKVEFLVSFYNNEISEKSEIFDDQFSVERPDGSNFTLKIRSTKLEDSAMYFCASSPTRGVELFFGEGSRLTVL.

The chain joins TRBV5-1 to TRBJ1-2, with 10 bases aligning to TRBD1. V lost 0 bases and J lost 6; bases outside the gene matches: 5. This CDR3 has 15 residues. Germline V gene data show CDR1 as SGHRS and CDR2 as YFSETQ. The CDR3 spells CASSLDGDRGNGYTF. Written as DNA, the CDR3 is TGCGCCAGCAGCTTGGACGGGGACAGGGGCAATGGCTACACCTTC.

This clonotype has more than one count but fewer than ten. This rearrangement joins TRBV28 to TRBJ1-6, with a possible D match to TRBD1 (5 bases). The ends were cut back, 7 bases at V and 5 bases at J, with 12 bases in the middle. The CDR3 has 14 residues. The germline gives CDR1 MDHEN, CDR2 SYDVKM. CDR3 DNA sequence: TGTGCCAGCAACCCTACGGGGGATAATTCACCCCTCCACTTT. Protein product: CASNPTGDNSPLHF.

This clonotype was seen only a few times. The chain carries TRBV7-2 and TRBJ2-5, with D uncertain. This CDR3 comprises 14 residues. The germline V gene has CDR1 SGHTA and CDR2 FQGNSA. V lost 1 base, J lost 4 bases, and 10 bases lay in between. DNA of the CDR3: TGTGCCAGCAGCTTAGTGGTTAACCGAGAGACCCAGTACTTC. Translating gives CASSLVVNRETQYF.

This clonotype was detected many times. This chain connects TRBV20-1 to TRBJ2-3, with 9 bases lining up with TRBD1. V dropped 6 bases and J dropped 0; count of bases not matched to a gene: 13. This CDR3 is built from 17 residues. CDR1 and CDR2 from the germline V gene are DFQATT and SNEGSKA (reference sequence). For the CDR3, the DNA is TGCAGTGCCGACCCGGGGGGACAGGGTACTAGCACAGATACGCAGTATTTT. The encoded protein is CSADPGGQGTSTDTQYF.